This TCR beta chain was found in a study of lymphopenia after photon versus proton radiotherapy. Remarks on this clone: As yet, its antigen is unknown. At one end, the junction sequence differs from germline, possibly due to a read error.

Sequencing used immunoSEQ multiplex PCR; TCRdb keeps in-frame clones, though not all of them. Of 45,000 to 65,000 clones in the sample, roughly 90% are singletons; the top ten hold about a sixth. Findings of the study overall: After lymphocyte nadir, photon-treated repertoires showed oligoclonal expansion, especially CD8+ Temra. Larger post-nadir TCR diversity loss correlated inversely with survival in deceased patients. Under photons, naive T cells and diversity fell while effector/memory populations rose.

The germline V gene has CDR1 SGHRS and CDR2 YFSETQ. This CDR3 comprises 16 residues. The sequence was obtained from a middle-aged woman with cholangiocarcinoma. Here the sequenced sample was peripheral blood, taken from a patient treated with photon-based radiotherapy. The J gene is TRBJ2-1, the V gene TRBV5-1; TRBD2 agrees at 10 bases. CDR3 loop: CASSLAVTSGVNEQFF. CDR3 nucleotides: TGCGCCAGCAGTTTGGCCGTTACTAGCGGGGTCAATGAGCAGTTCTTC.